What follows are 8 T cell receptor beta chains derived from one specimen sequenced in a study of blood T cell repertoires in COVID-19 (TCRdb year 2020). Libraries were prepared through the immunoSEQ multiplex PCR assay. TCRdb holds this immuneACCESS table with in-frame rearrangements only. Some clones are missing; in checked studies, unresolved V genes explain under half, and the rest has no known cause. This sample is represented by hundreds of thousands of clones; about 89% of them were singletons. The ten largest make up around 9.5% of the sample. The material sequenced was PBMCs or T cells enriched from blood (not recorded which). These receptors were collected from a woman in her 40s who had recovered from COVID-19.

V usage is TRBV6-5 and J usage is TRBJ2-2; perhaps TRBD1 as D (5 bases). CDR1 is MNHEY, CDR2 SVGAGI, per germline. V lost 0 bases to trimming and J lost 5 bases, with 13 bases between them. The CDR3 is 16 amino acids. CDR3 protein: CASSYSVQGYTGELFF. The CDR3 DNA sequence: TGTGCCAGCAGTTACTCGGTCCAGGGTTATACCGGGGAGCTGTTTTTT.

In this sample, this clone turned up a few times. This sequence joins TRBV15 and TRBJ1-5; 7 bases are a match to TRBD1. Germline CDR1 reads LNHNV; CDR2 reads YYDKDF (reference sequence). Trimming at V came to 0 bases and at J to 7 bases, leaving 9 bases not matched to a gene. CDR3 length: 16 amino acids. Here the CDR3 DNA reads TGTGCCACCAGCAGAGATCCCACGCAGGGGGGACAGCCCCAGCATTTT. It encodes CATSRDPTQGGQPQHF.

The chain recombines TRBV5-5 with TRBJ2-6, with D perhaps matching TRBD2 (6 bases). The germline CDR1 and CDR2 sequences are SGHKS and YYEKEE (reference sequence). The CDR3 is 18 amino acids. Trimming cost V 4 bases and J 4 bases, with 21 bases left between them. CDR3 DNA: TGTGCCAGCAGCCTAACGGCGGGGACCTTTGACGGGGCCAACGTCCTGACTTTC. This sequence encodes CASSLTAGTFDGANVLTF.

The chain recombines TRBV3-1 (or the pseudogene TRBV3-2) with TRBJ1-4; 11 bases align to TRBD1. CDR1 is LGHDT and CDR2 is YNNKEL in the germline V gene (reference sequence). After removal of 4 bases from V and 4 bases from J, the junction contained 5 bases not matched to a gene. CDR3 length: 16 amino acids. DNA for the CDR3: TGTGCCAGCAGCCTTCGGACAGGGGGCCGTAATGAAAAACTGTTTTTT. This sequence encodes CASSLRTGGRNEKLFF.

The chain has TRBV7-2 and TRBJ2-1; a weak D match, TRBD2 (6 bases). The CDR3 extends over 15 amino acids. CDR1 and CDR2 (germline): SGHTA, FQGNSA. V shed 1 base and J shed 5 bases, with 12 bases lying between them. CDR3 protein: CASSLGLVGNNEQFF. The CDR3 region has the DNA TGTGCCAGCAGCTTAGGACTAGTGGGGAACAATGAGCAGTTCTTC. Full variable domain (outside the CDR3, taken from reference TRBV7-2 and TRBJ2-1): GAGVSQSPSNKVTEKGKDVELRCDPISGHTALYWYRQSLGQGLEFLIYFQGNSAPDKSGLPSDRFSAERTGGSVSTLTIQRTQQEDSAVYLCASSLGLVGNNEQFFGPGTRLTVL.

The chain carries TRBV2 and TRBJ1-5, with D possibly matching TRBD1 (6 bases). The CDR3 has 15 residues. Looked up from germline, CDR1 is SNHLY and CDR2 is FYNNEI. With 7 bases removed from V and 0 bases from J, the gap between germline ends came to 13 bases. The CDR3 DNA is TGTGCCAGCAAACCGGTCAGGGGTAGCAATCAGCCCCAGCATTTT. This gives the protein CASKPVRGSNQPQHF. The full variable domain, in which reference TRBV2 and TRBJ1-5 provide the parts outside the CDR3, is EPEVTQTPSHQVTQMGQEVILRCVPISNHLYFYWYRQILGQKVEFLVSFYNNEISEKSEIFDDQFSVERPDGSNFTLKIRSTKLEDSAMYFCASKPVRGSNQPQHFGDGTRLSIL.

Ten or more counts support this clone. The V call is TRBV7-9, the J call TRBJ1-2; TRBD1 matches at 9 bases. The junction had 2 bases not matched to a gene; V was cut back by 4 bases and J by 2 bases. Germline CDR1 and CDR2: SEHNR and FQNEAQ (reference sequence). This CDR3 contains 14 residues. In DNA form, the CDR3 reads TGTGCCAGCAGCTCCGGGACAGGGAACTATGGCTACACCTTC. Its protein product is CASSSGTGNYGYTF.

In this sample, this clone turned up once. V is TRBV24-1 and J is TRBJ1-5; 9 positions agree with TRBD1. The CDR3 is 15 amino acids. V shed 9 bases and J 5 bases; nucleotides not matched to a gene: 10. Per germline, CDR1 KGHDR and CDR2 SFDVKD. The CDR3 DNA reads as TGTGCCACCGGGGGGACAGGGAGCAACTATCAGCCCCAGCATTTT. It specifies CATGGTGSNYQPQHF.